The 2 T cell receptor beta chains reported below all come from one sample, sequenced in a study of cytomegalovirus exposure and HLA in healthy donors. PCR used 60 Vbeta primers and 13 Jbeta primers. Measured with immunoSEQ multiplex PCR; TCRdb has only the in-frame clones, and not every one. The data contain tens of thousands of clones, 76% of them seen just once; the ten biggest clones take up 7.5% to 8.5%. What was sequenced was PBMCs. The receptors shown here come from a woman in her twenties or thirties in good health and CMV-seropositive.

This clone came up a few times. In DNA, the CDR3 is TGTGCCTGGAGTGTAATTCGCTACAGCCCGAGCCAAGAGACCCAGTACTTC. This encodes CAWSVIRYSPSQETQYF. The chain combines TRBV30 with TRBJ2-5; D gene uncertain. The CDR3 has 17 residues. V gave up 0 bases and J gave up 1 base, with 18 bases separating them. Germline CDR1 reads GTSNPN; CDR2 reads SVGIG (reference sequence). Based on the CDR3 plus reference TRBV30 and TRBJ2-5, the full variable domain is SQTIHQWPATLVQPVGSPLSLECTVEGTSNPNLYWYRQAAGRGLQLLFYSVGIGQISSEVPQNLSASRPQDRQFILSSKKLLLSDSGFYLCAWSVIRYSPSQETQYFGPGTRLLVL.

Note on this clone: Different DNA sequences within this sample yield the same CDR3. The CDR3 DNA reads TGCGCCAGCAGCGCCCGGACAGGGAGCCTCAGTGGTGAGCAGTTCTTC. Translated: CASSARTGSLSGEQFF. The rearrangement joins TRBV5-1 to TRBJ2-1; TRBD1 agrees at 8 bases. CDR1 is SGHRS and CDR2 is YFSETQ in the germline V gene. There are 16 residues in the CDR3. The J segment lost 9 bases and the V segment lost 4 bases, leaving 15 bases of the junction unmatched. The full variable domain, in which reference TRBV5-1 and TRBJ2-1 provide the parts outside the CDR3, is KAGVTQTPRYLIKTRGQQVTLSCSPISGHRSVSWYQQTPGQGLQFLFEYFSETQRNKGNFPGRFSGRQFSNSRSEMNVSTLELGDSALYLCASSARTGSLSGEQFFGPGTRLTVL.